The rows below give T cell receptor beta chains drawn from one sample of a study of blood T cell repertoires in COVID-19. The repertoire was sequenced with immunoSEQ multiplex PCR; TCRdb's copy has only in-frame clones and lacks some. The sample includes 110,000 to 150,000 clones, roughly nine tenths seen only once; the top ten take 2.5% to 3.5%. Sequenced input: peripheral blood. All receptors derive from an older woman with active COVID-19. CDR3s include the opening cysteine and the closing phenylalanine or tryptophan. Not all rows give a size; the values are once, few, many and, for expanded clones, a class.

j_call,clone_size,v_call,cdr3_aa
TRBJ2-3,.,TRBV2,CASSSDRVADTQYF
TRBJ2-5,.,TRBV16,CASSQDRGPPETQYF
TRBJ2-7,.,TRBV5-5,CASRPGQQAGSYEQYF
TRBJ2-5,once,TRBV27,CASSSPREGETQYF
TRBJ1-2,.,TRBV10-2,CASSDAENYGYTF
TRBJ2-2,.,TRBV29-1,CSAAFQGRLTGELFF
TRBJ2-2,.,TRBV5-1,CASSLVLGGTGELFF
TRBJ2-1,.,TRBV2,CASTREGPLNEQFF
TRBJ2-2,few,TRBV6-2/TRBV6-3,CASSYAHHRGRINTGELFF
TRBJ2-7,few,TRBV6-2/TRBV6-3,CASSYGQDFRAEQYF
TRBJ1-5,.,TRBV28,CASSYYQGQGNQPQHF
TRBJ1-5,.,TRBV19,CASRETHGGIYSNQPQHF
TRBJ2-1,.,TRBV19,CASSPPGGRTYNEQFF
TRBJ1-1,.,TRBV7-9,CASSLMGQGRTEAFF
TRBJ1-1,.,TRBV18,CASSPPGGQNTEAFF
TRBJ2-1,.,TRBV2,CASRGLAYNEQFF
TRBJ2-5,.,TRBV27,CASRVTRGISLGGTQYF
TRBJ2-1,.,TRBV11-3,CASSYTKIAGVVNEQFF
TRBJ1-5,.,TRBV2,CASRREVSNQPQHF
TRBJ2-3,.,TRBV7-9,CASSLGGGQLGDTQYF
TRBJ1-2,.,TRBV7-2,CASSLIAGVIRNYGYTF
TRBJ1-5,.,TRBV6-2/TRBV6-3,CASSYLQGAAQPQHF
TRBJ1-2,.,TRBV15,CATSRSTGGAYGYTF
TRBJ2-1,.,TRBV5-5,CASSAGQGSYNEQFF
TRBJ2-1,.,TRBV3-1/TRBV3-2,CASSQEGTGLNEQFF
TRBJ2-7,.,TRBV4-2,CASSQVTSGGNSYEQYF
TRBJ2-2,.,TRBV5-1,CASSLPNPGRVGTGELFF
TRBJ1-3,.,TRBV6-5,CASWRTGVGNTIYF
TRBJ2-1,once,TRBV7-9,CASSSDGLAGNEQFF